This TCR beta chain emerged from a study of cytotoxic CD8 clonotypes in ibrutinib-treated CLL (dated by TCRdb to the early 2020s). Some background on the complete study: The cohort included some 14 treatment-naive and roughly 10 relapsed/refractory patients; 17 to 18 were IGHV unmutated. Partial responses were observed in about 24 patients and complete responses in 2; after a median follow-up of 68 months, remission was maintained in around 14 patients and progression was observed in roughly 12. The response samples were drawn at a median of 12 months into treatment, with a range of roughly 6 to 40 months. On average, each sample yielded 255,043 productive templates and about 95,000 productive rearrangements. Of the roughly 86 people in the trial, some 28 had longitudinal samples available. Cryopreserved peripheral blood mononuclear cells were obtained prior to treatment, at the time of response, and at either disease progression or sustained remission. Every sample from remission and from progressive disease was obtained while the patients were still on ibrutinib.

This clone was counted a few times. Its antigen is still unknown. No base quality information exists; no much larger clone differs at one position. Explained via the paper, the time point label denotes: progressive disease on ibrutinib. For TCR beta library preparation, roughly 2.2 micrograms of genomic DNA was extracted from cryopreserved PBMCs. Longitudinal blood samples from CLL patients on ibrutinib monotherapy were analyzed using high-throughput TCR beta sequencing. The patients took part in an open-label, single-center phase 2 trial of ibrutinib monotherapy. Results the study describes overall, beyond this receptor: At baseline, clonality was higher than in age-matched healthy donors and showed a strong correlation with circulating CD8+ T-cell counts. Clonality increased at ibrutinib response, stayed stable in sustained remission, and fell back toward baseline at progression. Public clonotypes were rare and either shrank or stayed stable during treatment, and the rise in clonality at ibrutinib response reflected expansion of private clonotypes. Lymph node repertoires were not examined, and the timing of sampling was not matched between patients in sustained remission and those whose disease progressed.

V is trimmed back by 3 bases and J by 3 bases, and the junction contains 3 bases that no gene match accounts for. The CDR3 starts with the cysteine, ends with the phenylalanine, and has 16 residues. Only the CDR3 portion is preserved as DNA: 48 bases, with reading frame beginning at the first base. The germline V gene specifies KGHSH as CDR1 and LQKENI as CDR2. Each clonotype received, on average, 10x coverage in deep resolution sequencing performed on a MiSeq, where the target depth lay between 1 in 1 million and 1 in 200,000 T cells. The immunoSEQ hsTCRB Kit was used to generate TCR beta libraries. Regarding the original processing steps: Data were analyzed with ImmunoSEQ Data Assistant and ImmunoSEQ Analyzer, with V, D and J genes assigned per IMGT definitions. Clonality was computed as one minus normalized Shannon entropy of productive rearrangement frequencies, ranging from 0 to 1. Public clonotype analysis was restricted to overrepresented clonotypes comprising at least 0.05% of each patient's repertoire. Thirteen repertoires from age-matched healthy donors, obtained from immuneACCESS, served as clonality controls. Sourced from immuneACCESS, this table was stored by TCRdb with only in-frame sequences that have V and J called. A share of the clones is absent; for the studies checked, an unresolved V gene accounts for under half, and the remainder has no known explanation. V and J calls and clone size follow that table, whereas D and trimming were derived from the DNA. Across this sample there are 12,000 or so clones, with 65% to 85% seen only once. The ten largest clones capture about 23% of the sample.

This specimen consisted of PBMCs, obtained at disease progression, from a patient treated with ibrutinib. Here the chain combines TRBV18 and TRBJ2-5; 14 junctional bases match TRBD2. The TCR sequence derives from a human donor with chronic lymphocytic leukemia. The sequence in DNA is TGTGCCAGCTCACCCGGACTAGCGGGAGGTGAAGAGACCCAGTACTTC. It specifies CASSPGLAGGEETQYF. The full variable domain, with segments outside the CDR3 supplied by the reference TRBV18 and TRBJ2-5 proteins, appears as NAGVMQNPRHLVRRRGQEARLRCSPMKGHSHVYWYRQLPEEGLKFMVYLQKENIIDESGMPKERFSAEFPKEGPSILRIQQVVRGDSAAYFCASSPGLAGGEETQYFGPGTRLLVL.